These T cell receptor beta chains were read from a single sample in a study of response to subunit inactivated influenza vaccine. TCRdb re-called the RT-PCR reads through MiXCR, storing one row per CDR3 protein. This sample has 800,000 to 1,000,000 distinct CDR3 sequences; 21% occur once, and the top ten carry roughly 10%. The source was PBMCs from blood, collected more than 4 days after vaccination. These receptors all stem from a man between 45 and 60 years old who received an inactivated influenza vaccine. Both conserved end residues are trimmed from each CDR3. The order of the fields is clone size, V gene, J gene, CDR3 protein. Size values are once, few and many counts, or a class for expanded clones, and some rows have none.

abundance: .
v_gene: TRBV10-2
j_gene: TRBJ1-1
CDR3aa: ASKSLWNTEAF

abundance: .
v_gene: TRBV7-3
j_gene: TRBJ2-2
CDR3aa: ASSHTGGNTGELF

abundance: .
v_gene: TRBV6-1
j_gene: TRBJ2-1
CDR3aa: ASSATGQALPRKQF

abundance: few
v_gene: TRBV7-6
j_gene: TRBJ2-4
CDR3aa: ASSRSRAREAKNIQY

abundance: few
v_gene: TRBV28
j_gene: TRBJ2-1
CDR3aa: ASSLFQGHNEQF

abundance: few
v_gene: TRBV13
j_gene: TRBJ2-1
CDR3aa: ASSGTSVNNEQF

abundance: .
v_gene: TRBV11-2
j_gene: TRBJ2-7
CDR3aa: ASSLRERGSGKQTEQY

abundance: .
v_gene: TRBV5-1
j_gene: TRBJ2-1
CDR3aa: ASSLSSSGSGEQF

abundance: .
v_gene: TRBV5-1
j_gene: TRBJ1-2
CDR3aa: ASTSSFDSWRNGYT

abundance: few
v_gene: TRBV12-3/TRBV12-4
j_gene: TRBJ2-1
CDR3aa: ASSFGSFVKGIAEQF

abundance: few
v_gene: TRBV5-1
j_gene: TRBJ2-7
CDR3aa: ASSPGGQNSYEQY

abundance: few
v_gene: TRBV5-5
j_gene: TRBJ1-1
CDR3aa: ASSLDRAENTEAF

abundance: few
v_gene: TRBV4-3
j_gene: TRBJ2-5
CDR3aa: ASSQERPGDQY

abundance: .
v_gene: TRBV29-1
j_gene: TRBJ2-1
CDR3aa: SVEGGEGGPYNEQF

abundance: .
v_gene: TRBV12-5
j_gene: TRBJ1-5
CDR3aa: ASGTGTGNQPQH

abundance: .
v_gene: TRBV12-3/TRBV12-4
j_gene: TRBJ2-5
CDR3aa: ASSVYGPSLRETQY

abundance: few
v_gene: TRBV20-1
j_gene: TRBJ2-7
CDR3aa: SAAVDRASEQY

abundance: .
v_gene: TRBV7-8
j_gene: TRBJ2-3
CDR3aa: ASARRDYNTDTQY

abundance: few
v_gene: TRBV20-1
j_gene: TRBJ2-3
CDR3aa: SAPLGGHTDTQY

abundance: .
v_gene: TRBV5-1
j_gene: TRBJ2-3
CDR3aa: ASNLGGSGDTDTQY

abundance: once
v_gene: TRBV24-1
j_gene: TRBJ2-5
CDR3aa: ATSDPDSKQETQY

abundance: .
v_gene: TRBV27
j_gene: TRBJ2-3
CDR3aa: ASSSSGSYTDTQY

abundance: .
v_gene: TRBV20-1
j_gene: TRBJ2-1
CDR3aa: SARDLGGEQF

abundance: .
v_gene: TRBV20-1
j_gene: TRBJ2-1
CDR3aa: SARDVTVGDNEQF

abundance: .
v_gene: TRBV6-2/TRBV6-3
j_gene: TRBJ2-5
CDR3aa: ASRYTLAVQETQY

abundance: .
v_gene: TRBV19
j_gene: TRBJ2-1
CDR3aa: ASSPTGGGHYNEQF

abundance: .
v_gene: TRBV7-2
j_gene: TRBJ1-1
CDR3aa: ASSLGTGTTEAF

abundance: few
v_gene: TRBV15
j_gene: TRBJ2-3
CDR3aa: ATSRDRSRLAGFTDTQY

abundance: many
v_gene: TRBV12-3/TRBV12-4
j_gene: TRBJ1-4
CDR3aa: ASSLQGGEKLF

abundance: .
v_gene: TRBV14
j_gene: TRBJ2-2
CDR3aa: ASSTWRGSGSFGELF